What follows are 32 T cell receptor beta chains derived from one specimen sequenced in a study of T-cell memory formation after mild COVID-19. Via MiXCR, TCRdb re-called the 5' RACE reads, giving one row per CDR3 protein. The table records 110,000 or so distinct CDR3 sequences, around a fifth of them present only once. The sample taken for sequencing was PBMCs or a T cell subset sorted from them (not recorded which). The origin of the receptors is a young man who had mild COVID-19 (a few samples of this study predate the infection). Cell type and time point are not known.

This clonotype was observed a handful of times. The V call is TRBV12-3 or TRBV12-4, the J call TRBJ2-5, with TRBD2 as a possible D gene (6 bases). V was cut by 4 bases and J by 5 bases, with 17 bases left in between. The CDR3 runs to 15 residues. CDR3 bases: TGTGCCAGCAGTTCCGGGACTCCCCTCTCCGAGACCCAGTACTTC. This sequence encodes CASSSGTPLSETQYF.

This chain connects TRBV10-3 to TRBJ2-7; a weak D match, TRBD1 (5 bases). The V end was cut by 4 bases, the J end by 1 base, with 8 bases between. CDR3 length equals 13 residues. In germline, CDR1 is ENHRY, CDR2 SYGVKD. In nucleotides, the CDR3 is TGTGCCATCAGTGCGACAGATTCCTACGAGCAGTACTTC. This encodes CAISATDSYEQYF.

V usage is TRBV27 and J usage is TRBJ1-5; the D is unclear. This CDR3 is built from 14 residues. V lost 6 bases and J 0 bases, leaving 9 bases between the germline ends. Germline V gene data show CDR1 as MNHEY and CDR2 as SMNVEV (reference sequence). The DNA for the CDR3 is TGTGCCAGCAGACCCGGGGTTAGCAATCAGCCCCAGCATTTT. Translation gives CASRPGVSNQPQHF.

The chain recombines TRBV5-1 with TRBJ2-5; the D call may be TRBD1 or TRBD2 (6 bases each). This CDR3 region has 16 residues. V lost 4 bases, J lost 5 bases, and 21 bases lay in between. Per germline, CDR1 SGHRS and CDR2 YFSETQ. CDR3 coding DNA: TGCGCCAGCAGCGCCTTCACCTCGGGGGCCGGGGAGACCCAGTACTTC. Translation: CASSAFTSGAGETQYF.

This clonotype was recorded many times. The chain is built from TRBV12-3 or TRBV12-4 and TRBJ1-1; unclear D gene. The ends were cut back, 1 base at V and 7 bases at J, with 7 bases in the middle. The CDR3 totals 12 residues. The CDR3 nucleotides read TGTGCCAGCAGTTTAGGGTCCAGTGAAGCTTTCTTT. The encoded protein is CASSLGSSEAFF.

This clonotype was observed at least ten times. CDR3 DNA: TGTGCCAGCAGTCACACGCGCTTGGACAATGAGCAGTTCTTC. Translation gives CASSHTRLDNEQFF. The J gene is TRBJ2-1, the V gene TRBV6-2 or TRBV6-3; no clear D gene. V was pared by 5 bases and J by 5 bases, with 13 bases between. Germline CDR1 is MNHEY and CDR2 is SVGEGT. The CDR3 consists of 14 residues.

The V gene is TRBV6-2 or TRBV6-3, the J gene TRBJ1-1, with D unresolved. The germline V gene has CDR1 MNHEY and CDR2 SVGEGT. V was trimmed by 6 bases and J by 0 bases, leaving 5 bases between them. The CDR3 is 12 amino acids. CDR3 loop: CASRPMNTEAFF. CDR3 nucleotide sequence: TGTGCCAGCAGGCCCATGAACACTGAAGCTTTCTTT.

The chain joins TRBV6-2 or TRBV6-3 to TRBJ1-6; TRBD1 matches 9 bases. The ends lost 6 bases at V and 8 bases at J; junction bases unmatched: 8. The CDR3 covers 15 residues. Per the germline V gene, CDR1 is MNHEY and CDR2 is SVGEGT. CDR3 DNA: TGTGCCAGCAGACCTGCACAGGGGGCATATTCACCCCTCCACTTT. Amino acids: CASRPAQGAYSPLHF.

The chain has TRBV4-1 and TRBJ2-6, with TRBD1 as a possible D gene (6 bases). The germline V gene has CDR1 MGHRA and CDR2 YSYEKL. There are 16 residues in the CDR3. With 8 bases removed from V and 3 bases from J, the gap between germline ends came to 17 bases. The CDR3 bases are TGCGCCAGCGGGCAGGGGTTTTCTTTTGGGGCCAACGTCCTGACTTTC. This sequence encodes CASGQGFSFGANVLTF.

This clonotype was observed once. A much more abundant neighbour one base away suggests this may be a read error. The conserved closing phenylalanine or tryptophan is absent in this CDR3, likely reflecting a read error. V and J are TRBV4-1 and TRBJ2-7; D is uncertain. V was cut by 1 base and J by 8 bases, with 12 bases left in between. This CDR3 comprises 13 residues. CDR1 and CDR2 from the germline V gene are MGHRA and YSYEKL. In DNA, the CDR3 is TGCGCCAGCAGCCAAGCTGCGCCCACCCAGCAGTACTTA. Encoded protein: CASSQAAPTQQYL.

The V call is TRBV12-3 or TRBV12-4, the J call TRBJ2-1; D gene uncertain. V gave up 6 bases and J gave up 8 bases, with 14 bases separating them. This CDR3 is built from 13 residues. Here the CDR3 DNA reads TGTGCCAGCAGCCCCAGCACACCTTATGAGCAGTTCTTC. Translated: CASSPSTPYEQFF.

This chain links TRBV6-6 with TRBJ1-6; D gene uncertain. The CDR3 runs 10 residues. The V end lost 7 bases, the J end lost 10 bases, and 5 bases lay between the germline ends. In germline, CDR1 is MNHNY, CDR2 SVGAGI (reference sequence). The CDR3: CASNESPLHF. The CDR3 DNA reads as TGTGCCAGCAACGAATCACCCCTCCACTTT.

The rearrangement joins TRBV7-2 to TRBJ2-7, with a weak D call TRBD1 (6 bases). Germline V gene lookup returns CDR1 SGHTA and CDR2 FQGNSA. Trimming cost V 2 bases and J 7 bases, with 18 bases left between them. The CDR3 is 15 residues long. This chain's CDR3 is CASSLLSRTDREQYV. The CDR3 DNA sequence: TGTGCCAGCAGCTTACTTTCTCGGACAGATCGGGAGCAGTACGTC.

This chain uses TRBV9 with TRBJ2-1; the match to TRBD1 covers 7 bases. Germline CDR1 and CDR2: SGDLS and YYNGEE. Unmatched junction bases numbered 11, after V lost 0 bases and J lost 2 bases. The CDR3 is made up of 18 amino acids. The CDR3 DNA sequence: TGTGCCAGCAGCGTAGCTACAAGGGGGCCTGAGACCTACAATGAGCAGTTCTTC. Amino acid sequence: CASSVATRGPETYNEQFF.

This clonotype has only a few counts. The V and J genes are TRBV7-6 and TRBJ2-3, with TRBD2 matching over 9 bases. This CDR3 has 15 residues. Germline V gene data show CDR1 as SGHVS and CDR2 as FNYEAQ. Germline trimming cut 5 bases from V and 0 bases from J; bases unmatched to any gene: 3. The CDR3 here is CASSTGLASTDTQYF. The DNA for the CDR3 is TGTGCCAGCAGCACTGGACTAGCGAGCACAGATACGCAGTATTTT.

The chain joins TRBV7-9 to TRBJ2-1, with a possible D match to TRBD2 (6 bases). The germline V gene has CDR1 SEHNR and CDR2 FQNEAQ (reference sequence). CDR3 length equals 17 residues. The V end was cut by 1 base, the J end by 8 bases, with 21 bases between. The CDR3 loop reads CASSLEGLWAEGHEQFF. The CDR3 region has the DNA TGTGCCAGCAGCTTAGAGGGTTTATGGGCGGAGGGTCATGAGCAGTTCTTC.

Written as DNA, the CDR3 is TGTGCCAGCTCACCTACGGCCGCAACTAATGAAAAACTGTTTTTT. Residues: CASSPTAATNEKLFF. V is TRBV18 and J is TRBJ1-4; D is undetermined. V lost 3 bases, J lost 0 bases, and 8 bases lay in between. This CDR3 has 15 residues. Germline assignment: CDR1 KGHSH and CDR2 LQKENI.

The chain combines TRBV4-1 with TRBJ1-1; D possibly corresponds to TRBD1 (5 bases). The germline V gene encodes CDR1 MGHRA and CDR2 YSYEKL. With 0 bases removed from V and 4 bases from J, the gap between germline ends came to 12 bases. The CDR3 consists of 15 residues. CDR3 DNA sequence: TGCGCCAGCAGCCAAGATTTGGGGGGAGGCACTGAAGCTTTCTTT. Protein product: CASSQDLGGGTEAFF.

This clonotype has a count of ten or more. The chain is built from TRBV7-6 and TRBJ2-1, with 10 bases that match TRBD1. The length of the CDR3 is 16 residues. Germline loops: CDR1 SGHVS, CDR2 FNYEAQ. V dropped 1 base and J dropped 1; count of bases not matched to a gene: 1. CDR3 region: CASSLGTGGSYNEQFF. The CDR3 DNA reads TGTGCCAGCAGCTTAGGGACAGGGGGTTCCTACAATGAGCAGTTCTTC. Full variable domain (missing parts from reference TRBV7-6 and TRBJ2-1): GAGVSQSPRYKVTKRGQDVALRCDPISGHVSLYWYRQALGQGPEFLTYFNYEAQQDKSGLPNDRFSAERPEGSISTLTIQRTEQRDSAMYRCASSLGTGGSYNEQFFGPGTRLTVL.

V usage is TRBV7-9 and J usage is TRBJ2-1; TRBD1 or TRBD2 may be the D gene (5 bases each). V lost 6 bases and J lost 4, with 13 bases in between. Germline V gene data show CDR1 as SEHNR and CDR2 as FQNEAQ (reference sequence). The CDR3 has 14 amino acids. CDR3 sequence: CASSQSWGYNEQFF. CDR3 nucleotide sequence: TGTGCCAGCAGTCAAAGCTGGGGGTACAATGAGCAGTTCTTC.

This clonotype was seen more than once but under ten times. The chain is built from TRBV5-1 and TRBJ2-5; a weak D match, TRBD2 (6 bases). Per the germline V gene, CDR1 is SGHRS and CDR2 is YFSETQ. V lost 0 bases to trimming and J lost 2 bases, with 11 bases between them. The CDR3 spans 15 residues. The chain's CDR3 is CASSLDARGQETQYF. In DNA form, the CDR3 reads TGCGCCAGCAGCTTGGATGCGCGGGGACAAGAGACCCAGTACTTC.

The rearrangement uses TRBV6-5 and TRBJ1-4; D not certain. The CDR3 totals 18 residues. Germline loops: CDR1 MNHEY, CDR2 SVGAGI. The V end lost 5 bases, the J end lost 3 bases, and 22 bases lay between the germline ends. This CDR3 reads CASSAIRYAVAANEKLFF. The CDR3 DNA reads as TGTGCCAGCAGTGCTATACGCTACGCGGTGGCGGCTAATGAAAAACTGTTTTTT.

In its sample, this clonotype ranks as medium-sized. The CDR3 is CASSFTGSSNQPQHF. CDR3 coding DNA: TGCGCCAGCAGCTTTACAGGCTCGAGCAATCAGCCCCAGCATTTT. This sequence joins TRBV5-1 and TRBJ1-5; TRBD1 is a possible D gene (5 bases). V dropped 2 bases and J dropped 1 base, with 10 bases sitting between them. The germline V gene encodes CDR1 SGHRS and CDR2 YFSETQ. The CDR3 consists of 15 residues. The whole variable domain, remainder taken from reference TRBV5-1 and TRBJ1-5, is KAGVTQTPRYLIKTRGQQVTLSCSPISGHRSVSWYQQTPGQGLQFLFEYFSETQRNKGNFPGRFSGRQFSNSRSEMNVSTLELGDSALYLCASSFTGSSNQPQHFGDGTRLSIL.

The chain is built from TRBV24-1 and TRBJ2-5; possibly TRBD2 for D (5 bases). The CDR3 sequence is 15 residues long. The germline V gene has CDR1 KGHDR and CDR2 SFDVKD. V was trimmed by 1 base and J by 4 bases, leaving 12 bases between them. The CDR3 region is CATSDFSEGRETQYF. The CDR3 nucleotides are TGTGCCACCAGTGATTTCTCCGAGGGTAGAGAGACCCAGTACTTC.

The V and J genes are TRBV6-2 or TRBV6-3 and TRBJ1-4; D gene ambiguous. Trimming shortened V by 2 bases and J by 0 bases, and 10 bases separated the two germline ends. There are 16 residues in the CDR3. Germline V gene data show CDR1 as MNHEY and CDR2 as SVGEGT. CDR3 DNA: TGTGCCAGCAGTTACGATGGACGGGCAACTAATGAAAAACTGTTTTTT. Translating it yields CASSYDGRATNEKLFF.

CDR3 region: CASSQDRTREETQYF. The DNA for the CDR3 is TGCGCCAGCAGCCAAGACCGGACTCGCGAAGAGACCCAGTACTTC. The V call is TRBV4-1, the J call TRBJ2-5, with D possibly TRBD2 on 5 matching bases. Germline-derived CDR1 and CDR2 are MGHRA and YSYEKL. CDR3 size: 15 residues. V dropped 0 bases and J dropped 3 bases, with 11 bases sitting between them.

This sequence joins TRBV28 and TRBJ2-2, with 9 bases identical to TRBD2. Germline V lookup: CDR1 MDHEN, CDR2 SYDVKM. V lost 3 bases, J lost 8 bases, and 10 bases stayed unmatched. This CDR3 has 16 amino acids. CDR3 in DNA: TGTGCCAGCAGTTTTAGGCGGGGGGGCCTTACAGGGGAGCTGTTTTTT. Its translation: CASSFRRGGLTGELFF.

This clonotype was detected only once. Here the CDR3 DNA reads TGTGCCAGCAGCTTGCCCAGGGGGCGACGCGAGCAGTACGTC. Translated, it gives CASSLPRGRREQYV. V and J are TRBV5-6 and TRBJ2-7; 8 bases align to TRBD1. Germline V CDR1 and CDR2: SGHDT, YYEEEE. The CDR3 contains 14 residues. Trimming took 1 base from V and 6 from J; bases not matched to a gene: 6.

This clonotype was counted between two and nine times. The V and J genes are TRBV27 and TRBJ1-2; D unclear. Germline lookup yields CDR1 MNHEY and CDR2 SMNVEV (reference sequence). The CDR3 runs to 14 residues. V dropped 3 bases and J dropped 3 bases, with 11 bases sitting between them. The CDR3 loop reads CASSFGGPDYGYTF. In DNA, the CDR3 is TGTGCCAGCAGTTTTGGCGGGCCCGACTATGGCTACACCTTC.

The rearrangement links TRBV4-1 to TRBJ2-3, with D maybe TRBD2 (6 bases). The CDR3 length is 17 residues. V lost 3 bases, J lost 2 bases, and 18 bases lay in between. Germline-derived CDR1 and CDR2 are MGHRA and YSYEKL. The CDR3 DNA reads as TGCGCCAGCAGCCACCGGGACGGAGGGTTTATCACAGATACGCAGTATTTT. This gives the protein CASSHRDGGFITDTQYF.

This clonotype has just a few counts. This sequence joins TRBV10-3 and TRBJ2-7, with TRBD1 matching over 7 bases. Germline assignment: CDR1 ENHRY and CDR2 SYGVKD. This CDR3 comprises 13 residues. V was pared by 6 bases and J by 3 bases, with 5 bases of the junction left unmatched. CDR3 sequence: CAISPGTDYEQYF. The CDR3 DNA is TGTGCCATCAGCCCCGGGACAGACTACGAGCAGTACTTC.

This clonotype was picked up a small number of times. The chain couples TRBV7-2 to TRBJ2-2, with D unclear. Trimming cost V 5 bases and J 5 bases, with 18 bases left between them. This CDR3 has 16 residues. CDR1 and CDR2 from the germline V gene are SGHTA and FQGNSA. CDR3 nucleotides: TGTGCCAGCAGCCCCCGGTCCCGCGGAGTGACCGGGGAGCTGTTTTTT. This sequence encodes CASSPRSRGVTGELFF.